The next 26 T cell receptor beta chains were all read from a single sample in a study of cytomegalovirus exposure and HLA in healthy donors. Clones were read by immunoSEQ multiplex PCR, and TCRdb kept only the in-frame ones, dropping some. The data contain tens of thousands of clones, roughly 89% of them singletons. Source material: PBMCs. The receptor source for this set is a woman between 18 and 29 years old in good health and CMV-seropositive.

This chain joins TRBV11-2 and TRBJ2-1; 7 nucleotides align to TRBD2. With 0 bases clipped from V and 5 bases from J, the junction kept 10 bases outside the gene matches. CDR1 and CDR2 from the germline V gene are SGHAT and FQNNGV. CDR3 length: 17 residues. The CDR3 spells CASSLDFRPSGHNEQFF. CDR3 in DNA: TGTGCCAGCAGCTTAGATTTCCGGCCTAGCGGACACAATGAGCAGTTCTTC.

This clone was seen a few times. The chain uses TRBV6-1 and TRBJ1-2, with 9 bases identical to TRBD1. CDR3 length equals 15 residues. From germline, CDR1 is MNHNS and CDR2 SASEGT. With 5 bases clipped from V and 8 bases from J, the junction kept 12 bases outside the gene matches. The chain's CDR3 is CASSTTGGADPGYTF. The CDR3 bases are TGTGCCAGCAGTACCACAGGGGGCGCGGATCCCGGCTACACCTTC.

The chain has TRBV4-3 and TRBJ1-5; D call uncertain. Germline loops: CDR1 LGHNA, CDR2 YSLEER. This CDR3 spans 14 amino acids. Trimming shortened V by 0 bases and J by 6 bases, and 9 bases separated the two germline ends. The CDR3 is CASSQELAAQPQHF. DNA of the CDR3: TGCGCCAGCAGCCAAGAACTAGCCGCTCAGCCCCAGCATTTT.

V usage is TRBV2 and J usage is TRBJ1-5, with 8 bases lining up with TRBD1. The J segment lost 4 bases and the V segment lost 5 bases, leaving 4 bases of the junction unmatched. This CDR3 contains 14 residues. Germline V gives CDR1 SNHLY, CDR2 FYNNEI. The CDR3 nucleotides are TGTGCCAGCAGTTTAGGGGACAGGAATCAGCCCCAGCATTTT. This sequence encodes CASSLGDRNQPQHF.

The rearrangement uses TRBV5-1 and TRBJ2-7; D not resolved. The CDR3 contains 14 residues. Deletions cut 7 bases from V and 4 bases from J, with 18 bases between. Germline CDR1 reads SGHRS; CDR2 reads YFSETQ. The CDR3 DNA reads TGCGCCAGCCACGCTGAGGAGAGAATTTACGAGCAGTACTTC. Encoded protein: CASHAEERIYEQYF.

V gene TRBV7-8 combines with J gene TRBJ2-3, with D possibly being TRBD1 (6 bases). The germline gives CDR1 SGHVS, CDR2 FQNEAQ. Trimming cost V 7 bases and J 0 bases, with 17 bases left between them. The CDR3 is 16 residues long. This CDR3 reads CASNQLRDRSTDTQYF. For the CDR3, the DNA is TGTGCCAGCAACCAACTTAGAGACAGGAGCACAGATACGCAGTATTTT.

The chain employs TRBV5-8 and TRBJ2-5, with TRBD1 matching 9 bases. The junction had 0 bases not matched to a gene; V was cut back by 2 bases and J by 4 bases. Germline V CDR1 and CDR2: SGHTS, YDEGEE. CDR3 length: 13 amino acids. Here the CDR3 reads CASSLQGAETQYF. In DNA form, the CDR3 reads TGTGCCAGCAGCTTACAGGGGGCAGAGACCCAGTACTTC.

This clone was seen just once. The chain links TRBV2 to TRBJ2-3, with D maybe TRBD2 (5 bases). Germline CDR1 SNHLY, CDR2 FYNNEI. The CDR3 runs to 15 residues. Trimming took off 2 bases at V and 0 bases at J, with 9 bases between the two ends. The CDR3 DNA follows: TGTGCCAGCAGTGAAATGCGGGCCAGCACAGATACGCAGTATTTT. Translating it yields CASSEMRASTDTQYF.

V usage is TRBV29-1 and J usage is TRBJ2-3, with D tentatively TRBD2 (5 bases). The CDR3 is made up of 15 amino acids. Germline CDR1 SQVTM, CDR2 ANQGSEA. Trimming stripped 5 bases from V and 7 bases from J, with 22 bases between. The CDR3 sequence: CSVPFATGFSNTQYF. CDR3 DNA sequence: TGCAGCGTTCCCTTCGCAACGGGGTTCTCGAATACGCAGTATTTT.

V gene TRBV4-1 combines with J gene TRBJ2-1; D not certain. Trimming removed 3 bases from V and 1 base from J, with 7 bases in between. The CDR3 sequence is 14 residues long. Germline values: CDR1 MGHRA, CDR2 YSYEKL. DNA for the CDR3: TGCGCCAGCAGCCATGGAGCTTCCTACAATGAGCAGTTCTTC. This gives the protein CASSHGASYNEQFF.

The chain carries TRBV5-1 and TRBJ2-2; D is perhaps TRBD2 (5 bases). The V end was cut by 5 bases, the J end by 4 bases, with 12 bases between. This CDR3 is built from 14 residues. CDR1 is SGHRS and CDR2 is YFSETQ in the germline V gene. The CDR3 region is CASRAGRTTGELFF. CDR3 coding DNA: TGCGCCAGCAGGGCGGGCCGCACCACCGGGGAGCTGTTTTTT.

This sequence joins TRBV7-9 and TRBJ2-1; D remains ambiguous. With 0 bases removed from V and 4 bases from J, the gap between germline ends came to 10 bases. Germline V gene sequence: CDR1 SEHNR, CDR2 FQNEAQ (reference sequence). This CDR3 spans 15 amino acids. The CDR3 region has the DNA TGTGCCAGCAGCTTAGCCAGGTTCCGATACAATGAGCAGTTCTTC. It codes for CASSLARFRYNEQFF.

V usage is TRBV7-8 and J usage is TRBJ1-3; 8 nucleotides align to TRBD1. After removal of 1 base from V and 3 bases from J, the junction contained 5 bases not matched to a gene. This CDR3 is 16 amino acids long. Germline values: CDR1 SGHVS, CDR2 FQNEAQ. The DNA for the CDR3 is TGTGCCAGCAGCTTAGGTCAGGGGGCGCGTGGAAACACCATATATTTT. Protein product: CASSLGQGARGNTIYF.

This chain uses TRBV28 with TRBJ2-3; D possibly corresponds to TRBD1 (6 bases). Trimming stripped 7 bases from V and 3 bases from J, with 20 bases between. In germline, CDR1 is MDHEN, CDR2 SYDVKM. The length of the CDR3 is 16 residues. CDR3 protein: CASKSFLDRKTDTQYF. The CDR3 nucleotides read TGTGCCAGCAAGTCATTTCTCGACAGGAAAACAGATACGCAGTATTTT.

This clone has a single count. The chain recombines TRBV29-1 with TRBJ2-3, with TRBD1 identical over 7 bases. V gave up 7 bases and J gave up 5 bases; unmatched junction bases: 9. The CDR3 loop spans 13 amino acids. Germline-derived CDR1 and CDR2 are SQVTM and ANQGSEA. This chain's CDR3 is CSDRDSGLDTQYF. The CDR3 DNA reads TGCAGCGATCGGGACAGTGGATTAGATACGCAGTATTTT.

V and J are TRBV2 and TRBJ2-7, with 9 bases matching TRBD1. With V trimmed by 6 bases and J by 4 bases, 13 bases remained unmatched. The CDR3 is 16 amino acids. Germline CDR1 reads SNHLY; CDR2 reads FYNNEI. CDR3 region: CASRKRAGTGLYEQYF. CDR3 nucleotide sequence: TGTGCCAGCAGGAAAAGAGCCGGGACAGGGCTGTACGAGCAGTACTTC.

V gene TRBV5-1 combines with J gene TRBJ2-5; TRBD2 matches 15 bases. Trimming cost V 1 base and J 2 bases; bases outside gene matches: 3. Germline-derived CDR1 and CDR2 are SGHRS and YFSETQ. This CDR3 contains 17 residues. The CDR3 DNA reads TGCGCCAGCAGCTTGACCGGGACTAGCGGGGGGCAAGAGACCCAGTACTTC. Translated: CASSLTGTSGGQETQYF.

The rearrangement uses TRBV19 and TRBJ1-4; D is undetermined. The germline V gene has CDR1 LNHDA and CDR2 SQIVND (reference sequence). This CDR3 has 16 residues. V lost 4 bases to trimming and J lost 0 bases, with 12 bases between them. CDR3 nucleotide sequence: TGTGCCAGTAGTACGCCAGGTGTAGCAACTAATGAAAAACTGTTTTTT. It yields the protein CASSTPGVATNEKLFF.

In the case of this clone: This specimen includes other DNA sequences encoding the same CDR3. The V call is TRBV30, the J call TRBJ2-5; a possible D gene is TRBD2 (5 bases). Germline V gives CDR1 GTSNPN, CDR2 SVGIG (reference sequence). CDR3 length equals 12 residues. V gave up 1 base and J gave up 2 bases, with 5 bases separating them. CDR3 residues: CAWSAGQETQYF. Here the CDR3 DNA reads TGTGCCTGGAGTGCGGGACAAGAGACCCAGTACTTC.

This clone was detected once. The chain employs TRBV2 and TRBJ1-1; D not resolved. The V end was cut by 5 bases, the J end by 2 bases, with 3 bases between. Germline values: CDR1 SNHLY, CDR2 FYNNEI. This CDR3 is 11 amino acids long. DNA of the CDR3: TGTGCCAGCAGTCCAAACACTGAAGCTTTCTTT. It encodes CASSPNTEAFF.

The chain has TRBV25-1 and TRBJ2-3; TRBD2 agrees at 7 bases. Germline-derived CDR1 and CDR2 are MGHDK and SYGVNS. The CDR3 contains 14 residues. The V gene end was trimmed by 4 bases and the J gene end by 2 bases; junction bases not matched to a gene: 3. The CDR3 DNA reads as TGTGCCAGCAGTGTAGCGGGTGTCACAGATACGCAGTATTTT. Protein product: CASSVAGVTDTQYF.

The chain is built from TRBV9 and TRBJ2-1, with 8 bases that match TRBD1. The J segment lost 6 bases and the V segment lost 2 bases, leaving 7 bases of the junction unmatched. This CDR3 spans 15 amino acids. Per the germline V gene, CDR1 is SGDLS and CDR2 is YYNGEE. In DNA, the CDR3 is TGTGCCAGCAGCGTGTACAGGGGGGCGTCCAATGAGCAGTTCTTC. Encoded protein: CASSVYRGASNEQFF.

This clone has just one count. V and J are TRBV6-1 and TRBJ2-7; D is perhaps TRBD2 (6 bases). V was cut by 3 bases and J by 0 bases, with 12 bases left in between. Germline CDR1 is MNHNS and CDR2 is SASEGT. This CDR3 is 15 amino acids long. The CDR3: CASSEPGEVSYEQYF. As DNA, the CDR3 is TGTGCCAGCAGTGAGCCGGGGGAGGTCTCCTACGAGCAGTACTTC.

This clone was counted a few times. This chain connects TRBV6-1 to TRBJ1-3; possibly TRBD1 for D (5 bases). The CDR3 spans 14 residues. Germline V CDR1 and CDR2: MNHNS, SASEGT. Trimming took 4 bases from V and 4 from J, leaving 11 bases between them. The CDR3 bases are TGTGCCAGCAGTGTAGGGGCGGAAGGAAACACCATATATTTT. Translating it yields CASSVGAEGNTIYF.

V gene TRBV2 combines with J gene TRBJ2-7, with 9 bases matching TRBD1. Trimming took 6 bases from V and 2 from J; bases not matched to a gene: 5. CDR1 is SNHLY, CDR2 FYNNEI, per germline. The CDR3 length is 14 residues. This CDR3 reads CASRAGTGTYEQYF. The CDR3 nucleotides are TGTGCCAGCAGGGCCGGGACAGGGACCTACGAGCAGTACTTC.

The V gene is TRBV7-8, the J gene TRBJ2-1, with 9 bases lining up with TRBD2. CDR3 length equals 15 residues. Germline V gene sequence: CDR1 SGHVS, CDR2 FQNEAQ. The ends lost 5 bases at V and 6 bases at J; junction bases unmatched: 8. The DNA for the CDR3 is TGTGCCAGCAGCCTACGGGGACTAGCTGCCAATGAGCAGTTCTTC. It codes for CASSLRGLAANEQFF.